The clone carrying this T cell receptor (beta chain) was seen only once. A quantity of roughly 0.5 to 1 ug RNA underwent reverse transcription using random hexamers. Amplification of TCR beta CDR3 spanned 54 Vbeta and 13 Jbeta via immunoSEQ multiplex PCR. TCRdb recomputed calls from the immunoSEQ multiplex PCR reads with MiXCR, one row per CDR3 protein. Here the sample spans about 140,000 distinct CDR3 sequences, over 85% being singletons. Peripheral blood CD8+ and CD4+ T cells were profiled by TCR beta sequencing. The individuals used as controls were healthy donors who had been matched for both age and sex. TEMRA cells were FACS-enriched, unlike CD8+ and CD4+ T cells, which were negatively isolated. This sample was included in a study of CD8 T cells in Susac syndrome. The sample consisted of CD8+ T cells from PBMCs. This sequence was found in a human donor in good health.

The CDR3 sequence is CSVEVAGVYNEQFF. In nucleotides, the CDR3 is TGCAGCGTTGAAGTAGCGGGAGTCTACAATGAGCAGTTCTTC. The chain is built from TRBV29-1 and TRBJ2-1; TRBD2 agrees at 9 bases. CDR1 and CDR2 (germline): SQVTM, ANQGSEA. The CDR3 spans 14 residues. The J segment lost 3 bases and the V segment lost 1 base, leaving 1 base of the junction unmatched.